These 3 T cell receptor beta chains came from one sample sequenced in a study of PD-1 blockade in mismatch repair-deficient tumors. Using immunoSEQ multiplex PCR, the repertoire was profiled, and TCRdb retains in-frame clones only, with some absent. The table lists about 40,000 clones, 79% of them singletons. The source material was peripheral blood, sampled 4 weeks after starting pembrolizumab. Receptor source: an adult with mismatch repair-deficient cancer.

The chain employs TRBV13 and TRBJ1-2, with TRBD1 matching over 8 bases. CDR1 is PRHDT and CDR2 is FYEKMQ in the germline V gene (reference sequence). There are 17 residues in the CDR3. The trim removed 1 base at V and 5 bases at J, leaving 12 bases unmatched. The CDR3 coding sequence is TGTGCCAGCAGCTTAGTTATCGAGGCAGGGGGCAATTATGGCTACACCTTC. This sequence encodes CASSLVIEAGGNYGYTF.

The chain uses TRBV11-2 and TRBJ2-2; 10 nucleotides line up with TRBD2. Germline V gives CDR1 SGHAT, CDR2 FQNNGV. Germline trimming cut 5 bases from V and 1 base from J; bases unmatched to any gene: 7. The CDR3 is 17 amino acids. CDR3 coding DNA: TGTGCCAGCAGCCCCCGGGCTAGCGGGGGGAACACCGGGGAGCTGTTTTTT. It specifies CASSPRASGGNTGELFF.

The J gene is TRBJ1-1, the V gene TRBV5-1; weak D call: TRBD1 (5 bases). Germline-derived CDR1 and CDR2 are SGHRS and YFSETQ. CDR3 length: 15 residues. The germline V and J ends were trimmed by 4 bases and 0 bases, with 13 bases remaining between them. This CDR3 is CASSKDSGVNTEAFF. CDR3 nucleotide sequence: TGCGCCAGCAGCAAAGATTCGGGGGTGAACACTGAAGCTTTCTTT.